The entry below describes one TCR beta chain. The antigen is not known. Profiled with immunoSEQ multiplex PCR; TCRdb holds only in-frame clones, not every one. The sample contains over 5,500 clones, roughly four fifths of which appear only once. This specimen comes from a study of neoadjuvant nivolumab and ipilimumab in lung cancer. Study conclusions and caveats: Only two of four nivolumab-treated tumors gained richness and clonality by surgery. Resected tumors had greater TCR richness and clonality than uninvolved lung. Pretherapy blood TCR richness correlated positively with resected tumor richness.

Deletions cut 4 bases from V and 2 bases from J, with 11 bases between. The CDR3 totals 14 residues. Germline-derived CDR1 and CDR2 are SGHAT and FQDESV (reference sequence). The material sequenced was tumor tissue, taken after neoadjuvant nivolumab, alone or with ipilimumab, at or shortly before surgery. The chain recombines TRBV11-1 with TRBJ1-1; tentative D call: TRBD1 (6 bases). This TCR came from an adult with non-small cell lung cancer. The CDR3 DNA sequence: TGTGCCAGCAGCTCGGACAGATACAACACTGAAGCTTTCTTT. This gives the protein CASSSDRYNTEAFF.